These T cell receptor beta chains were read from a single sample in a study of CD8 T cells in ankylosing spondylitis. From the 5' RACE reads, TCRdb called clonotypes with MiXCR, one entry per CDR3 protein. The table includes 200,000 to 250,000 distinct CDR3 sequences, roughly 8.2% detected once. The sequenced material came from blood, either unsorted or a sorted T cell fraction (not recorded which). These receptors all stem from a female donor with ankylosing spondylitis or in good health (not recorded which). CDR3s include the opening cysteine and the closing phenylalanine or tryptophan. D genes are given only for firm matches. Size is stated for part of the rows, as once, few or many counts, or as a class when the clone is expanded.

>TRBV12-3/TRBV12-4|.|many|TRBJ2-7
TGTGCCAGCAGCCCCTACCCAGGAGTTTCCTACGAGCAGTACTTC
CASSPYPGVSYEQYF
>TRBV12-3/TRBV12-4|.|many|TRBJ2-5
TGTGCCAGCAGTTTCACAGAAAAAGAGACCCAGTACTTC
CASSFTEKETQYF
>TRBV18|TRBD1|many|TRBJ2-7
TGTGCCAGCTCAACCCAGGGACAGTCCTACGAGCAGTACTTC
CASSTQGQSYEQYF
>TRBV12-3/TRBV12-4|TRBD2|many|TRBJ2-1
TGTGCCAGCAGTCATCGGACTAGCGGGAGAAATGAGCAGTTCTTC
CASSHRTSGRNEQFF
>TRBV18|TRBD2|few|TRBJ2-5
TGTGCCAGCTCAAACACCAGGGAGGGAGAGACCCAGTACTTC
CASSNTREGETQYF
>TRBV5-1|.|.|TRBJ2-1
TGCGCCAGCAGCTTTGGGACACCCTCCTACAATGAGCAGTTCTTC
CASSFGTPSYNEQFF
>TRBV14|TRBD1|many|TRBJ1-1
TGTGCCAGCAGCCGTCGCTCGGGACAGGATTTTTACACTGAAGCTTTCTTT
CASSRRSGQDFYTEAFF
>TRBV12-3/TRBV12-4|.|many|TRBJ2-7
TGTGCCAGCAGTTTTGCTCGGACCGCCGCCTACGAGCAGTACTTC
CASSFARTAAYEQYF
>TRBV7-8|TRBD2|many|TRBJ2-3
TGTGCCAGCAGCTCAGGGACTAGTAACACAGATACGCAGTATTTT
CASSSGTSNTDTQYF
>TRBV28|.|many|TRBJ2-5
.
CASSFGSGVVQYF
>TRBV7-2|.|few|TRBJ1-5
TGTGCCAGCAGCTTTGCGGTCCAGTTCCCTAGCAATCAGCCCCAGCATTTT
CASSFAVQFPSNQPQHF
>TRBV19|TRBD1|.|TRBJ1-2
TGTGCCAGTAGCGGGACAGGGAATGGCTACACCTTC
CASSGTGNGYTF
>TRBV14|.|few|TRBJ2-1
TGTGCCAGCAACGACGGAAACAGGGGAGGCTCCTACAATGAGCAGTTCTTC
CASNDGNRGGSYNEQFF
>TRBV4-3|.|many|TRBJ2-1
TGCGCCAGCAGCCAAGATTGGCGGGCCGACTACAATGAGCAGTTCTTC
CASSQDWRADYNEQFF
>TRBV7-9|TRBD2|few|TRBJ2-1
TGTGCCAGCAGCCCCCGTCTAGCGGGAGAGGCCAATGAGCAGTTCTTC
CASSPRLAGEANEQFF
>TRBV20-1|TRBD2|many|TRBJ2-3
TGCAGTGCTCGGACTAGCGTCCTAGCAGATACGCAGTATTTT
CSARTSVLADTQYF
>TRBV12-3/TRBV12-4|TRBD2|many|TRBJ2-1
TGTGCCAGCAGCCCCCTAGCGGGGGGTGGAGTTGAGCAGTTCTTC
CASSPLAGGGVEQFF
>TRBV7-6|TRBD1|many|TRBJ2-7
TGTGCCAGCAGCCCGGCAGGGGGCCAACAGTACTTC
CASSPAGGQQYF
>TRBV6-1|.|many|TRBJ2-2
TGTGCCAGCAGTGACAAAGCCGGGGAGCTGTTTTTT
CASSDKAGELFF
>TRBV10-3|.|many|TRBJ1-2
TGTGCCATCAGTGTGAGGACAGCGAACTATGGCTACACCTTC
CAISVRTANYGYTF
>TRBV6-2/TRBV6-3|TRBD1|many|TRBJ1-1
TGTGCCAGCAGTCCGGGACAGTTGAACACTGAAGCTTTCTTT
CASSPGQLNTEAFF
>TRBV3-1|.|many|TRBJ1-2
TGTGCCAGCAACGGGGGGTCCCTTGGAGGCTACACCTTC
CASNGGSLGGYTF
>TRBV7-9|.|few|TRBJ2-5
TGTGCCAGCAGCCTCGGGACACTCGAGAGAGAGACCCAGTACTTC
CASSLGTLERETQYF
>TRBV20-1|TRBD2|few|TRBJ2-1
TGCAGTGCTCATGGCCGGGGACTAATGGGGAATGAGCAGTTCTTC
CSAHGRGLMGNEQFF
>TRBV28|TRBD2|many|TRBJ2-1
TGTGCCAGCAGCCGGTTGAGACAGAGGCTTAGCGGGAGCCCCTACAATGAGCAGTTCTTC
CASSRLRQRLSGSPYNEQFF
>TRBV29-1|.|.|TRBJ1-1
TGCAGCGTTGAAGTACAGGGAAAGAACAATGAAGCTTTCTTT
CSVEVQGKNNEAFF
>TRBV7-2|TRBD2|.|TRBJ2-2
TGTGCCAGCAGTCCGACTAGCGGGAGTCCCGGGGAGCTGTTTTTT
CASSPTSGSPGELFF
>TRBV21-1|.|many|TRBJ2-2
TGTGCCAGCAGGAACGGGGAGCTGTTTTTT
CASRNGELFF
>TRBV5-8|.|many|TRBJ1-1
TGTGCCAGCAGCTTGTCGAGGGCTGAAGCTTTCTTT
CASSLSRAEAFF